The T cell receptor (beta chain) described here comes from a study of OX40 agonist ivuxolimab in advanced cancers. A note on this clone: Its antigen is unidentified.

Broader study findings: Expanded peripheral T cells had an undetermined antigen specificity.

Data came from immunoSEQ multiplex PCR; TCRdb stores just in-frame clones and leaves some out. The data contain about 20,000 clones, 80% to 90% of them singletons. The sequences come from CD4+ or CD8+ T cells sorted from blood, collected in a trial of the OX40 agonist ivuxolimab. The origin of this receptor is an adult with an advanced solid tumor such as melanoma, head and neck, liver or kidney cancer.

CDR3 nucleotide sequence: TGTGCCTGGAGTACTCGACAGGGGTCTAGCACAGATACGCAGTATTTT. Translating it yields CAWSTRQGSSTDTQYF. The chain has TRBV30 and TRBJ2-3; 8 nucleotides line up with TRBD1. CDR3 length equals 16 residues. CDR1 is GTSNPN, CDR2 SVGIG, per germline (reference sequence). V gave up 2 bases and J gave up 0 bases; unmatched junction bases: 7.